The present T cell receptor beta chain was sequenced within a study of blood T cell repertoires in COVID-19. Study information: COVID-19 samples collected from the United States, Italy and Spain covered acute and convalescent phases. The analysed material was cDNA or gDNA that came from T cells, B-cell-depleted T cells, or PBMCs.

In the source study's methods: Amplification from reference gene primers served as the basis for estimated nucleated cell counts. Sequencing used immunoSEQ multiplex PCR; TCRdb keeps in-frame clones, though not all of them. The V and J calls and clone size were taken over from that table, and D and trimming were inferred from the DNA. The data show 120,000 to 150,000 clones, around 80% seen once. This CDR3 has 20 amino acids. In germline, CDR1 is KGHDR, CDR2 SFDVKD. Trimming cost V 9 bases and J 6 bases; bases outside gene matches: 29. Sequencing was carried out using peripheral blood. The source is a man aged 55-75 years with acute or convalescent COVID-19. V gene TRBV24-1 combines with J gene TRBJ2-5, with 8 nucleotides matching TRBD2. The CDR3: CATHTIRLAGEGLKMKTQYF. In nucleotides, the CDR3 is TGTGCCACCCACACTATTAGGCTAGCGGGTGAAGGACTTAAGATGAAGACCCAGTACTTC.